The present TCR beta chain was sequenced within a study of CD8 T cells in Susac syndrome (dated by TCRdb to the late 2010s). Regarding the complete study: Of the Susac syndrome patients who were sequenced, roughly six had clinically active disease and 8 or 9 were in clinical remission. Susac syndrome patients were therapy-naive, on corticosteroids (some also receiving IVIg), or on IVIg alone at blood withdrawal. Whether CD8+ T cell activation and differentiation in Susac syndrome was antigen driven was tested using repertoire sequencing.

CDR1 and CDR2 are drawn from the germline V gene (reference sequence): SEHNR, FQNEAQ. There are 12 amino acids in the CDR3, from cysteine to phenylalanine inclusive. Only the CDR3 DNA stays, 36 bases, in frame from base 1. RNA was extracted with the RNeasy kit and roughly 0.45 to 1 ug was reverse transcribed using random hexamers. The immunoSEQ multiplex PCR assay, covering 54 Vbeta and 13 Jbeta segments, was used to amplify TCR beta CDR3 regions. To correct PCR amplification bias, a synthetic template baseline was used for both primer optimization and computational correction. As for the authors' bioinformatics: Reads were annotated to V, D and J genes per IMGT and analyzed with immunoSEQ Analyzer, keeping only productive sequences. To calculate clonality, Shannon entropy was normalized by log2 of the number of productive unique sequences and then subtracted from one. For each patient and control, public and private clones were evaluated within the 100 most prevalent clones. A clone was defined as Susac-specific if it was absent from the healthy and MS cohorts, from 1052 published viral clones and from other ImmuneACCESS disease sequences. The public reads were quality trimmed at Q25 with fastp and then assembled into clones with MiXCR by TCRdb, keeping productive beta chains. Rows matching on CDR3 protein sequence are summarized as one entry with the most common DNA and genes. In this record, the V and J calls reflect TCRdb's handling and not the investigators' own analysis. The sample yields more than 150,000 distinct CDR3 sequences; approximately 96% were counted once. The top ten constitute more than 0.08% of the sample.

Comment on this clonotype: Its antigen remains unidentified. One junction end disagrees with the germline gene, perhaps due to a read error.

Study-level results and caveats: In the CD4+ T cell repertoire of Susac syndrome patients, clonal expansion was not detected. The number of individuals in the TCR sequencing and HLA analysis was recognized as being relatively small.

High-throughput TCR beta sequencing profiled peripheral blood CD8+ and CD4+ T cells from healthy donors, Susac syndrome patients and multiple sclerosis patients. The Susac syndrome patients fulfilled recently defined diagnostic criteria for either definite or probable disease. Bulk CD8+ and CD4+ T cells were purified magnetically by negative isolation, whereas CD8+ TEMRA cells were enriched by FACS. Blood was drawn into EDTA tubes, processed within 24 hours, and PBMCs were isolated by density gradient centrifugation. PBMCs intended for TCR sequencing were cryopreserved in liquid nitrogen and thawed later in a water bath at 37 degrees C. The sorted or isolated CD4+, CD8+ and CD8+ TEMRA cells had a purity of 90% or higher.

The sequenced material came from CD4+ T cells from PBMCs. The chain was built from TRBV7-9 and TRBJ1-2, and TRBD1 matches 7 of the central bases. The clonotype comes from a human donor with Susac syndrome. The nucleotide sequence is TGTGCCAGCAGCTTAGAGGGACAGCTTGGGGCCTTC. This gives the protein CASSLEGQLGAF.